The rows below give T cell receptor beta chains drawn from one sample of a study of response to subunit inactivated influenza vaccine. In TCRdb, the RT-PCR reads were re-called with MiXCR into one record per CDR3 protein. There are 700,000 to 800,000 distinct CDR3 sequences in the sample; around 20% occur only once, and 11% lies in the top ten. Specimen: PBMCs from blood, collected 4 to 6 days after vaccination. These receptors originate from a man between 45 and 60 years old who received an inactivated influenza vaccine. CDR3s include the opening cysteine and the closing phenylalanine or tryptophan. The D gene is left open where the match is weak. Some rows mark clone size as missing; the rest say once, few, many or name a class of expanded clone.

size	V	D	J	DNA	CDR3
many	TRBV7-3	TRBD1	TRBJ2-3	TGTGCCAGCAGCCCCACAGGGGGCCTTACGCAGTATTTT	CASSPTGGLTQYF
few	TRBV5-1	TRBD1	TRBJ1-2	TGCGCCAGCAGCACCGGGACGACAGGGTCTTATGGCTACACCTTC	CASSTGTTGSYGYTF
NA	TRBV7-8	NA	TRBJ2-2	TGTGCCAGCAGCCCCCGCAGGGAGCACACCGGGGAGCTGTTTTTT	CASSPRREHTGELFF
NA	TRBV27	TRBD2	TRBJ2-1	TGTGCCAGCAGTCACGGGACTAGCGGCAACAATGAGCAGTTCTTC	CASSHGTSGNNEQFF
few	TRBV9	NA	TRBJ2-7	TGTGCCAGCAGCGTAGAGGTTTACGGCGAGCAGTACTTC	CASSVEVYGEQYF
many	TRBV5-1	NA	TRBJ2-3	TGCGCCAGCAGCTTGCCAAACACAGATACGCAGTATTTT	CASSLPNTDTQYF
once	TRBV2	NA	TRBJ1-6	TGTGCCAGCAGTGAAGTGGAATACATGGGTCGATCACCCCTCCACTTT	CASSEVEYMGRSPLHF
NA	TRBV20-1	TRBD2	TRBJ2-4	TGCAGTGCTAATTTGTTAGCGGGCCGAAACATTCAGTACTTC	CSANLLAGRNIQYF
NA	TRBV7-8	NA	TRBJ1-4	TGTGCCAGCAGCTTAGCGATGTATGCGGAAAAACTGTTTTTT	CASSLAMYAEKLFF
NA	TRBV4-1	NA	TRBJ2-5	TGCGCCAGCAGCCAATACTTCGTGGGGCAAGAGACCCAGTACTTC	CASSQYFVGQETQYF
NA	TRBV12-3/TRBV12-4	TRBD2	TRBJ2-3	TGTGCCAGCAGCAGAACTAGCGGGACCACAGATACGCAGTATTTT	CASSRTSGTTDTQYF
NA	TRBV20-1	TRBD1	TRBJ2-7	TGCAGTGCTTCCGGGACAGGGTTTGAGCAGTACTTC	CSASGTGFEQYF
few	TRBV4-1	NA	TRBJ1-3	TGCGCCAGCAGCCAAGAAGAATGGGGGGCCTTCTCTGGAAACACCATATATTTT	CASSQEEWGAFSGNTIYF
few	TRBV20-1	NA	TRBJ1-5	TGCAGTGCTGTAAAAGAAGGACACCAGCCCCAGCATTTT	CSAVKEGHQPQHF
NA	TRBV7-9	NA	TRBJ2-3	TGTGCCAGCAGCCCAGTTGGTTCCGATACGCAGTATTTT	CASSPVGSDTQYF
few	TRBV20-1	TRBD1	TRBJ1-6	TGCAGTGCCAAGACAGGGAATTTTTCACCCCTCCACTTT	CSAKTGNFSPLHF
many	TRBV6-5	TRBD1	TRBJ2-7	TGTGCCAGCAGTTCACCGGGACAGGGGGTTTACGAGCAGTACTTC	CASSSPGQGVYEQYF
NA	TRBV5-1	NA	TRBJ2-7	TGCGCCAGCAGCTTACCGGACAGTATGTCCTACGAGCAGTACTTC	CASSLPDSMSYEQYF
NA	TRBV12-3/TRBV12-4	NA	TRBJ2-7	TGTGCCAGCACCCGTGGGGCAGGGGCCTACGAGCAGTACTTC	CASTRGAGAYEQYF
many	TRBV4-3	NA	TRBJ2-2	TGCGCCAGCAGCCAAGACAGGGTTCCCCCGAACACCGGGGAGCTGTTTTTT	CASSQDRVPPNTGELFF
few	TRBV6-2/TRBV6-3	NA	TRBJ2-1	TGTGCCAGCGGATTCCGCCAGCAGTTCTTC	CASGFRQQFF
NA	TRBV5-1	TRBD1	TRBJ2-7	TGCGCCAGCAGCATCCGACAGGGTGGCTACTACGAGCAGTACTTC	CASSIRQGGYYEQYF
few	TRBV27	NA	TRBJ2-4	TGTGCCAGCAGTTCGGCGGGGACCTACAAAAACATTCAGTACTTC	CASSSAGTYKNIQYF
NA	TRBV5-1	TRBD1	TRBJ2-1	TGCGCCAGCAGCTTCGTCGGACAGGGATACAATGAGCAGTTCTTC	CASSFVGQGYNEQFF
few	TRBV29-1	NA	TRBJ2-1	TGCAGCGTTGAACAGGACGCCTACAATGAGCAGTTCTTC	CSVEQDAYNEQFF
few	TRBV5-1	TRBD2	TRBJ2-7	TGCGCCAGCAGCTTGGCCGGGACTAGCGGGGGATACGAGCAGTACTTC	CASSLAGTSGGYEQYF
NA	TRBV6-5	NA	TRBJ2-1	TGTGCCAGCAATTTAGCGGACTCCTACAATGAGCAGTTCTTC	CASNLADSYNEQFF
NA	TRBV19	TRBD2	TRBJ2-7	TGTGCCAGTTGGGCGGGGGGCCCACACCCCCTCTACGAGCAGTACTTC	CASWAGGPHPLYEQYF
NA	TRBV10-3	NA	TRBJ2-2	TGTGCCATCAGTGTACTTCCGGGTCTGGGGAACACCGGGGAGCTGTTTTTT	CAISVLPGLGNTGELFF
few	TRBV24-1	TRBD1	TRBJ2-5	TGTGCCACCAGTGACCCGACAGGGATGGTGGAGACCCAGTACTTC	CATSDPTGMVETQYF
few	TRBV28	TRBD2	TRBJ2-3	TGTGCCAGCAGTTTAAACCCGGAGGGACTAGCGGGGGGCTACTATACGCAGTATTTT	CASSLNPEGLAGGYYTQYF
many	TRBV20-1	TRBD1	TRBJ1-1	TGCAGTGCTCCGGACAGGTTATTCATATCGAACACTGAAGCTTTCTTT	CSAPDRLFISNTEAFF
few	TRBV20-1	NA	TRBJ1-5	TGCAGTGCCCGACAGTTAAATAGCAATCAGCCCCAGCATTTT	CSARQLNSNQPQHF
few	TRBV20-1	NA	TRBJ2-5	TGCAGTGCTATGGGTTTCGGGGAGACCCAGTACTTC	CSAMGFGETQYF
few	TRBV7-2	NA	TRBJ1-5	TGTGCCAGCAGCTCAGGAATGGGCAATCAGCCCCAGCATTTT	CASSSGMGNQPQHF
NA	TRBV19	NA	TRBJ2-1	TGTGCCAGTAGTACATTCGGGGGACGCTACAATGAGCAGTTCTTC	CASSTFGGRYNEQFF
NA	TRBV4-2	NA	TRBJ2-7	TGTGCCAGCAGCCAAGATTGGGCAGGTGCCTACGAGCAGTACTTC	CASSQDWAGAYEQYF
NA	TRBV25-1	NA	TRBJ2-1	TGTGCCAGCAAAGGACAGCTCTACAATGAGCAGTTCTTC	CASKGQLYNEQFF
once	TRBV28	NA	TRBJ2-3	TGTGCCAGCAGTTTGCTGCGGGCCGGGGATACGCAGTATTTT	CASSLLRAGDTQYF
few	TRBV7-2	NA	TRBJ2-2	TGTGCCAGCAGCTTAGCGCCTACAATGAACACCGGGGAGCTGTTTTTT	CASSLAPTMNTGELFF
few	TRBV27	NA	TRBJ2-7	TGTGCCAGCACCACCACAGGAGGAAGCTCCTACGAGCAGTACTTC	CASTTTGGSSYEQYF
NA	TRBV4-3	TRBD2	TRBJ2-3	TGCGCCAGCAGCCAAGACGCAGCGGGGAGCACAGATACGCAGTATTTT	CASSQDAAGSTDTQYF
NA	TRBV6-1	NA	TRBJ1-1	TGTGCCACCAAGTCACAGTCGAACACTGAAGCTTTCTTT	CATKSQSNTEAFF
few	TRBV5-1	TRBD1	TRBJ1-2	TGCGCCAGCAGCTTCGGGACAGGGGTCAACTATGGCTACACCTTC	CASSFGTGVNYGYTF
few	TRBV6-4	TRBD1	TRBJ2-1	TGTGCCAGCATCCTTTTGGACAGGGGTTCTGGCAATGAGCAGTTCTTC	CASILLDRGSGNEQFF
few	TRBV28	TRBD2	TRBJ2-1	TGTGCCAGCACATCCGGGACTAAATACAATGAGCAGTTCTTC	CASTSGTKYNEQFF
NA	TRBV3-1	TRBD2	TRBJ2-2	TGTGCCAGCAGCCAAGCGGTCGGGAGGGGCACCGGGGAGCTGTTTTTT	CASSQAVGRGTGELFF